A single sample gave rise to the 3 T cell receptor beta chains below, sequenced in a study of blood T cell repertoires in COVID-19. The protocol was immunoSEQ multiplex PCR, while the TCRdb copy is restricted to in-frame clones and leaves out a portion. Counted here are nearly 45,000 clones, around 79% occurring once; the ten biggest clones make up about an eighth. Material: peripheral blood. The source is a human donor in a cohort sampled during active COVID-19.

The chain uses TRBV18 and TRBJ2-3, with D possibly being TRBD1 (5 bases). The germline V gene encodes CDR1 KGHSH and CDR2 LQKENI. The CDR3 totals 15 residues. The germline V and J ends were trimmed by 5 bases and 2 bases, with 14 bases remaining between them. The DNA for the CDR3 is TGTGCCAGCTCATTTCAGGGAACCTCCACAGATACGCAGTATTTT. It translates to CASSFQGTSTDTQYF.

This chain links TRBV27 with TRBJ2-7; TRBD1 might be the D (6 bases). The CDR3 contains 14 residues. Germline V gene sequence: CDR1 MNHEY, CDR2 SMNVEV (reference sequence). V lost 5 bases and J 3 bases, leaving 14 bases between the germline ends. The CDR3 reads CASSPQTGLYEQYF. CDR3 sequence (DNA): TGTGCCAGCAGTCCCCAAACAGGGCTCTACGAGCAGTACTTC.

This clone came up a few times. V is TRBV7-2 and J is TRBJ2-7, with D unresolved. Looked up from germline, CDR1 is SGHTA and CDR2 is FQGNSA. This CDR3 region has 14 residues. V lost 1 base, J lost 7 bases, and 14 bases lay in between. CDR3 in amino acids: CASSLGRRPGEQYF. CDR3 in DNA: TGTGCCAGCAGCTTAGGAAGGCGGCCCGGGGAGCAGTACTTC.